These 28 T cell receptor beta chains were sequenced from one sample in a study of Tregs in tolerant kidney transplant recipients. The method was immunoSEQ multiplex PCR; TCRdb's version includes in-frame clones alone and lacks a portion of them. The sample holds some 68,000 clones, roughly 89% seen once. The sequencing sample was made of CD4+ T cells from blood. The receptors derive from a human donor in good health.

For the CDR3, the DNA is TGTGCCAGCAGTGCGCAGGGGAAAGGCAATCAGCCCCAGCATTTT. Its protein product is CASSAQGKGNQPQHF. The V call is TRBV25-1, the J call TRBJ1-5; D possibly corresponds to TRBD1 (6 bases). The CDR3 has 15 amino acids. Germline CDR1 is MGHDK and CDR2 is SYGVNS. Trimming shortened V by 4 bases and J by 2 bases, and 12 bases separated the two germline ends.

The chain is built from TRBV5-4 and TRBJ1-2; D is unclear. In germline, CDR1 is SGHNT, CDR2 YYREEE (reference sequence). The length of the CDR3 is 13 residues. Trimming stripped 1 base from V and 8 bases from J, with 12 bases between. The CDR3 DNA follows: TGTGCCAGCAGCTTGATATCCTCGGAGGGCTACACCTTC. Amino acid sequence: CASSLISSEGYTF. Full variable domain (missing parts from reference TRBV5-4 and TRBJ1-2): ETGVTQSPTHLIKTRGQQVTLRCSSQSGHNTVSWYQQALGQGPQFIFQYYREEENGRGNFPPRFSGLQFPNYSSELNVNALELDDSALYLCASSLISSEGYTFGSGTRLTVV.

The chain employs TRBV5-6 and TRBJ1-3; 9 bases line up with TRBD1. CDR3 length: 15 amino acids. With V trimmed by 4 bases and J by 2 bases, 4 bases remained unmatched. From germline, CDR1 is SGHDT and CDR2 YYEEEE. The CDR3 DNA is TGTGCCAGCAGCACACAGGGGGCAGCTGGAAACACCATATATTTT. Translating gives CASSTQGAAGNTIYF.

This chain uses TRBV4-3 with TRBJ2-5, with 12 bases identical to TRBD2. The CDR3 spans 20 residues. The germline gives CDR1 LGHNA, CDR2 YSLEER. The V and J ends lost 1 base and 5 bases, in that order; junction bases with no gene match: 17. The CDR3 protein is CASSQVLRGASGGAGETQYF. As DNA, the CDR3 is TGCGCCAGCAGCCAAGTATTAAGGGGTGCTAGCGGGGGGGCCGGTGAGACCCAGTACTTC.

CDR3 sequence reads: CASSETMNTEAFF. DNA for the CDR3: TGTGCCAGCAGCGAAACAATGAACACTGAAGCTTTCTTT. The chain couples TRBV6-1 to TRBJ1-1; no clear D gene. CDR3 size: 13 residues. Trimming shortened V by 6 bases and J by 0 bases, and 8 bases separated the two germline ends. The germline V gene has CDR1 MNHNS and CDR2 SASEGT.

In this sample, this clone turned up once. This chain uses TRBV6-6 with TRBJ2-7; no firm D call. The germline V and J ends were trimmed by 7 bases and 4 bases, with 11 bases remaining between them. CDR3 length: 12 residues. Looked up from germline, CDR1 is MNHNY and CDR2 is SVGAGI (reference sequence). DNA for the CDR3: TGTGCCAGCACCTCACCTCTATACGAGCAGTACTTC. It translates to CASTSPLYEQYF.

The rearrangement joins TRBV18 to TRBJ1-4; 7 nucleotides match TRBD1. Germline V CDR1 and CDR2: KGHSH, LQKENI. The CDR3 has 15 amino acids. The V gene end was trimmed by 3 bases and the J gene end by 7 bases; junction bases not matched to a gene: 8. The CDR3: CASSPLSRDSEKLFF. The CDR3 coding sequence is TGTGCCAGCTCACCGCTGTCCCGGGACAGTGAAAAACTGTTTTTT.

The gene calls are TRBV4-1 and TRBJ2-1, with 7 bases that match TRBD1. Germline lookup yields CDR1 MGHRA and CDR2 YSYEKL. The CDR3 has 15 amino acids. J gave up 9 bases and V 6 bases, and 14 bases lay outside the gene matches. The CDR3: CASRLGGGRNGEQFF. CDR3 coding DNA: TGCGCCAGCAGGTTAGGGGGCGGTAGAAACGGTGAGCAGTTCTTC.

The chain recombines TRBV9 with TRBJ2-2, with 7 bases fitting TRBD2. The CDR3 has 15 amino acids. The germline CDR1 and CDR2 sequences are SGDLS and YYNGEE. V lost 3 bases and J lost 4; bases outside the gene matches: 6. Written as DNA, the CDR3 is TGTGCCAGCAGCGGGGGGGAGGGACCCACCGGGGAGCTGTTTTTT. Translated: CASSGGEGPTGELFF.

The chain uses TRBV7-9 and TRBJ2-1, with D possibly matching TRBD1 (6 bases). V was trimmed by 5 bases and J by 9 bases, leaving 17 bases between them. There are 14 residues in the CDR3. Germline CDR1 is SEHNR and CDR2 is FQNEAQ (reference sequence). CDR3: CASSRTGPPGEQFF. CDR3 nucleotides: TGTGCCAGCAGCAGAACAGGGCCCCCGGGTGAGCAGTTCTTC.

This clone was observed a few times. This rearrangement joins TRBV10-3 to TRBJ2-7, with a weak D call TRBD2 (7 bases). Germline CDR1 and CDR2: ENHRY and SYGVKD. The germline V and J ends were trimmed by 11 bases and 4 bases, with 30 bases remaining between them. CDR3 length equals 17 residues. CDR3 bases: TGTGCCTCCCGAAAGGGGGGGCCCCGAAACGGACAGTACGAGCAGTACTTC. Translating gives CASRKGGPRNGQYEQYF.

This chain connects TRBV6-5 to TRBJ1-6; D remains unclear. V was trimmed by 3 bases and J by 7 bases, leaving 13 bases between them. This CDR3 region has 15 residues. Germline V lookup: CDR1 MNHEY, CDR2 SVGAGI. CDR3 in DNA: TGTGCCAGCAGTTATAAAGGCCCGCGGAATTCACCCCTCCACTTT. It specifies CASSYKGPRNSPLHF.

V is TRBV9 and J is TRBJ1-2; D uncertain. Per germline, CDR1 SGDLS and CDR2 YYNGEE. Trimming removed 5 bases at V and 0 bases at J, with 2 bases between. CDR3 length: 11 amino acids. CDR3 region: CASRTNYGYTF. Written as DNA, the CDR3 is TGTGCCAGCAGGACTAACTATGGCTACACCTTC.

The rearrangement uses TRBV7-2 and TRBJ1-5, with TRBD1 matching over 11 bases. The CDR3 consists of 14 residues. CDR1 is SGHTA, CDR2 FQGNSA, per germline. Trimming took 5 bases from V and 4 from J; bases not matched to a gene: 1. CDR3 sequence (DNA): TGTGCCAGCAGCGGGGACAGGGGGAATCAGCCCCAGCATTTT. This codes for CASSGDRGNQPQHF.

V is TRBV5-4 and J is TRBJ2-7; no reliable D call. Trimming left V 0 bases short and J 5 bases short, with 9 bases between. Per the germline V gene, CDR1 is SGHNT and CDR2 is YYREEE (reference sequence). The CDR3 covers 13 residues. The CDR3 spells CASSLAEGHEQYF. CDR3 sequence (DNA): TGTGCCAGCAGCTTGGCCGAAGGACACGAGCAGTACTTC.

The V call is TRBV6-1, the J call TRBJ2-1, with unresolved D. The germline V and J ends were trimmed by 11 bases and 0 bases, with 17 bases remaining between them. Germline values: CDR1 MNHNS, CDR2 SASEGT. The CDR3 is 15 amino acids. The CDR3 coding sequence is TGTGCCGCCACCCCGGGTCCTTTCTCCTACAATGAGCAGTTCTTC. It codes for CAATPGPFSYNEQFF.

This chain joins TRBV7-2 and TRBJ2-3; D may be TRBD2 (7 bases). Trimming took 3 bases from V and 1 from J, leaving 14 bases between them. The CDR3 has 16 residues. Germline V CDR1 and CDR2: SGHTA, FQGNSA. The CDR3 sequence is CASSLKQGGGTDTQYF. The CDR3 DNA sequence: TGTGCCAGCAGCTTGAAACAGGGAGGGGGCACAGATACGCAGTATTTT. Full variable domain (rest looked up from reference TRBV7-2 and TRBJ2-3): GAGVSQSPSNKVTEKGKDVELRCDPISGHTALYWYRQSLGQGLEFLIYFQGNSAPDKSGLPSDRFSAERTGGSVSTLTIQRTQQEDSAVYLCASSLKQGGGTDTQYFGPGTRLTVL.

The chain is built from TRBV7-9 and TRBJ1-2; D unresolved. Germline V CDR1 and CDR2: SEHNR, FQNEAQ (reference sequence). The length of the CDR3 is 13 residues. The V end lost 1 base, the J end lost 7 bases, and 10 bases lay between the germline ends. The CDR3 DNA reads TGTGCCAGCAGCTTAGAGTCCTCGTCTGGCTACACCTTC. Its protein product is CASSLESSSGYTF. The variable domain in full, with the rest retrieved from reference TRBV7-9 and TRBJ1-2, is DTGVSQNPRHKITKRGQNVTFRCDPISEHNRLYWYRQTLGQGPEFLTYFQNEAQLEKSRLLSDRFSAERPKGSFSTLEIQRTEQGDSAMYLCASSLESSSGYTFGSGTRLTVV.

The gene calls are TRBV5-6 and TRBJ1-6, with D uncertain. The V and J ends lost 2 bases and 3 bases respectively, with 3 bases between them. This CDR3 has 13 residues. Germline-derived CDR1 and CDR2 are SGHDT and YYEEEE. The CDR3, as DNA: TGTGCCAGCAGCTTTGGCTATAATTCACCCCTCCACTTT. It encodes CASSFGYNSPLHF.

The chain recombines TRBV5-1 with TRBJ2-2; TRBD2 matches at 10 bases. This CDR3 is 17 amino acids long. The V gene's germline CDR1 is SGHRS and CDR2 YFSETQ. Unmatched junction bases numbered 15, after V lost 3 bases and J lost 10 bases. The CDR3 nucleotides read TGCGCCAGCAGCTCCCCATCCCCAGCGGGGGGGACTGTGGAGCTGTTTTTT. Its protein is CASSSPSPAGGTVELFF.

The chain carries TRBV11-3 and TRBJ2-3; no clear D. Trimming pared 8 bases from V and 2 bases from J, leaving 17 bases between. CDR3 length: 15 amino acids. Germline V lookup: CDR1 SGHNT, CDR2 YENEEA. CDR3 protein: CASGRSPGLTDTQYF. The CDR3 DNA is TGTGCCAGCGGCCGAAGTCCCGGGCTCACAGATACGCAGTATTTT.

The V and J genes are TRBV6-1 and TRBJ2-3; the match to TRBD1 covers 8 bases. Germline CDR1 and CDR2: MNHNS and SASEGT. The CDR3 totals 13 residues. V lost 6 bases to trimming and J lost 5 bases; unmatched junction nucleotides: 4. CDR3 amino acids: CASRATGGDTQYF. The DNA for the CDR3 is TGTGCCAGCAGGGCAACAGGGGGAGATACGCAGTATTTT.

The rearrangement uses TRBV7-8 and TRBJ2-7; D not certain. The V end lost 3 bases, the J end lost 2 bases, and 8 bases lay between the germline ends. The CDR3 contains 13 residues. The germline V gene encodes CDR1 SGHVS and CDR2 FQNEAQ. CDR3 coding DNA: TGTGCCAGCAGCTTTCCTTATACCTACGAGCAGTACTTC. Protein: CASSFPYTYEQYF.

The V call is TRBV7-2, the J call TRBJ2-3; no clear D. The CDR3 contains 11 residues. The V gene's germline CDR1 is SGHTA and CDR2 FQGNSA. The germline V and J ends were trimmed by 5 bases and 7 bases, with 7 bases remaining between them. The CDR3 spells CASSPQYTQYF. The CDR3, as DNA: TGTGCCAGCAGCCCTCAATATACGCAGTATTTT.

This clone was observed a few times. The chain uses TRBV19 and TRBJ1-1; D unresolved. The V gene lost 0 bases and the J gene lost 4 bases, with 9 bases spanning the gap. Germline CDR1 is LNHDA and CDR2 is SQIVND (reference sequence). The CDR3 is made up of 14 amino acids. DNA for the CDR3: TGTGCCAGTAGTATAGATTGGGCAGGCACTGAAGCTTTCTTT. Its protein product is CASSIDWAGTEAFF.

The chain combines TRBV7-3 with TRBJ2-5; D is unresolved. The CDR3 is made up of 15 amino acids. Germline-derived CDR1 and CDR2 are SGHTA and FQGTGA. V lost 0 bases and J lost 1, with 9 bases in between. The CDR3 DNA is TGTGCCAGCAGCTTAACGGGCAGGTTCCAAGAGACCCAGTACTTC. Protein product: CASSLTGRFQETQYF. Supplemented by reference TRBV7-3 and TRBJ2-5, the full variable domain reads GAGVSQTPSNKVTEKGKYVELRCDPISGHTALYWYRQSLGQGPEFLIYFQGTGAADDSGLPNDRFFAVRPEGSVSTLKIQRTERGDSAVYLCASSLTGRFQETQYFGPGTRLLVL.

Details on this clone: Compared with germline, one end of the junction differs, possibly owing to a read error. The gene calls are TRBV11-2 and TRBJ1-2, with D perhaps TRBD1 (5 bases). Germline V gives CDR1 SGHAT, CDR2 FQNNGV. The CDR3 totals 15 residues. CDR3 in amino acids: CASSLMSQGNFGYTF. The CDR3 region has the DNA TGTGCCAGCAGCTTAATGTCCCAGGGAAACTTTGGCTACACCTTC. Based on the CDR3 plus reference TRBV11-2 and TRBJ1-2, the full variable domain is EAGVAQSPRYKIIEKRQSVAFWCNPISGHATLYWYQQILGQGPKLLIQFQNNGVVDDSQLPKDRFSAERLKGVDSTLKIQPAKLEDSAVYLCASSLMSQGNFGYTFGSGTRLTVV.

This clone was observed a handful of times. The V and J genes are TRBV5-6 and TRBJ1-5; D is possibly TRBD1 (6 bases). Germline loops: CDR1 SGHDT, CDR2 YYEEEE. This CDR3 spans 15 amino acids. Trimming cost V 2 bases and J 0 bases, with 9 bases left between them. In DNA form, the CDR3 reads TGTGCCAGCAGCTTACAGGGATCTAGCAATCAGCCCCAGCATTTT. Protein sequence: CASSLQGSSNQPQHF.